This T cell receptor beta chain was retrieved from a study of T cells expressing NK-cell markers. Broader study findings: CD8+ T cells in 5 to 7 donors included dominant NKG2C+ clonotypes at roughly 1.0-7.0%.

On this clonotype itself: The antigen is unknown.

TCRdb reprocessed the 5' RACE reads; each CDR3 protein has one entry and no DNA is given. The sample totals 90,000 to 130,000 distinct CDR3 sequences. CDR1 SGHNT and CDR2 YYREEE come from the germline V gene (reference sequence). The CDR3 sequence is 16 residues long. The gene calls are TRBV5-4 and TRBJ2-5; TCRdb reports TRBD1, a call that lacks DNA to check it against. This receptor was identified in a woman between 18 and 70 years old in good health. Sequenced sample: blood T cells: a sorted CD56 or NKG2C T cell subset, CD4+ or CD8+ T cells, or bulk PBMC T cells (not recorded which). The CDR3 sequence is CASSGMTGGIEETQYF.